This is a list of T cell receptor beta chains from one sample in a study of tumor-infiltrating lymphocytes in primary liver carcinoma. TCRdb re-called the multiplex PCR reads with MiXCR, one entry per CDR3 protein. The sample holds some 190,000 distinct CDR3 sequences, about 60% seen once. The sample taken for sequencing was peripheral blood. The receptors were gathered from a middle-aged man with primary liver carcinoma and hepatitis B virus infection. Each CDR3 is given with its conserved first and last residue. Fields, in order: D gene, J gene, clone size, V gene, CDR3 protein, CDR3 DNA. The D gene is left open where the match is weak. Clone size appears in some rows only: once, few, many, or a class for an expanded clone.

>.|TRBJ2-2|few|TRBV4-1
CASKDTGELFF
TGCGCCAGTAAAGACACCGGGGAGCTGTTTTTT
>.|TRBJ2-7|many|TRBV11-2
CASSYGDTTYEQYF
TGTGCCAGCAGCTATGGGGACACTACCTACGAGCAGTACTTC
>.|TRBJ2-1|.|TRBV28
CASSFSNGQNYNEQFF
TGTGCCAGCAGTTTTAGCAACGGACAAAACTACAATGAGCAGTTCTTC
>.|TRBJ2-1|.|TRBV6-6
CARMNLHSYSEQFF
TGTGCCAGGATGAATCTGCACTCCTACAGTGAGCAGTTCTTC
>.|TRBJ2-7|few|TRBV6-5
CASRRGQASYEQYF
TGTGCCAGCAGACGCGGCCAGGCCTCCTACGAGCAGTACTTC
>TRBD2|TRBJ2-1|.|TRBV5-6
CASSLVPSGSYNEQFF
TGTGCCAGCAGCTTAGTCCCTAGCGGGAGCTACAATGAGCAGTTCTTC
>.|TRBJ2-3|.|TRBV5-4
CASSHRSSTDTQYF
TGTGCCAGCAGCCACCGTTCCTCAACAGATACGCAGTATTTT
>TRBD1|TRBJ2-7|few|TRBV12-3/TRBV12-4
CASSSLWTGNSYEQYF
TGTGCCAGTAGTTCGCTATGGACAGGAAACTCCTACGAGCAGTACTTC
>TRBD2|TRBJ2-7|.|TRBV12-3/TRBV12-4
CASRPGLDPTEQYF
TGTGCCAGCAGGCCGGGACTAGATCCTACCGAGCAGTACTTC
>.|TRBJ1-4|few|TRBV7-9
CTSSLPTEVGKLFF
TGTACCAGCAGCCTACCTACAGAGGTCGGAAAACTGTTTTTT
>.|TRBJ2-3|.|TRBV5-8
CASSLRRVEGTDTQYF
TGTGCCAGCAGCCTCAGGCGGGTAGAGGGCACAGATACGCAGTATTTT